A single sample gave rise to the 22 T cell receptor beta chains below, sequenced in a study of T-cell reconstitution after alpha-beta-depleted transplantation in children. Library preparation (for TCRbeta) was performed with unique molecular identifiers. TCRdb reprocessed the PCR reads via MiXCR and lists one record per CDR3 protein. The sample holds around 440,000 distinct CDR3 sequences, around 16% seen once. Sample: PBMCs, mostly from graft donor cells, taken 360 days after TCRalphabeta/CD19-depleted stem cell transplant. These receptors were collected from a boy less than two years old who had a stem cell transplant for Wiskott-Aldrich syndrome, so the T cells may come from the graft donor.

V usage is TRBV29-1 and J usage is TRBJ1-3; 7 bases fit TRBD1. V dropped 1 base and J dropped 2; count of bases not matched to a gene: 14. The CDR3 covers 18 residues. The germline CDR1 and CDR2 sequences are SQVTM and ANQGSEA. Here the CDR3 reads CSVEAGTVARAPGNTIYF. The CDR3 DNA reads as TGCAGCGTTGAAGCCGGGACAGTCGCACGCGCGCCTGGAAACACCATATATTTT.

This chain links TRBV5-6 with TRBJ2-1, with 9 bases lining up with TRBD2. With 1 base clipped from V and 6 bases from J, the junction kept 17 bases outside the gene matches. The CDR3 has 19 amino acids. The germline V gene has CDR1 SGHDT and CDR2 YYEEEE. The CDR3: CASSLSISGRERTCNEQFF. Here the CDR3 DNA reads TGTGCCAGCAGCTTGTCGATTAGCGGGAGAGAGAGAACTTGCAATGAGCAGTTCTTC. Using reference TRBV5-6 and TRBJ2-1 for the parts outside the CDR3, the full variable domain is DAGVTQSPTHLIKTRGQQVTLRCSPKSGHDTVSWYQQALGQGPQFIFQYYEEEERQRGNFPDRFSGHQFPNYSSELNVNALLLGDSALYLCASSLSISGRERTCNEQFFGPGTRLTVL.

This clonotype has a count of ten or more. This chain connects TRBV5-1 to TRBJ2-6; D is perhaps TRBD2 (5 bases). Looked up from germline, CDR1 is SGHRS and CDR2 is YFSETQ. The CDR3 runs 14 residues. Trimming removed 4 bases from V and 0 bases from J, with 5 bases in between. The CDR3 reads CASSRDSGANVLTF. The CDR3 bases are TGCGCCAGCAGCCGGGACTCTGGGGCCAACGTCCTGACTTTC.

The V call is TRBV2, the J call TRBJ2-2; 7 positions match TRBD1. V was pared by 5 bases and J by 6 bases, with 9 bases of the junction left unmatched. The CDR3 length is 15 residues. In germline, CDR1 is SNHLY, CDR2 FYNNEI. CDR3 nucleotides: TGTGCCAGCAGTCGACAGGGAAGGGGCTCCGGGGAGCTGTTTTTT. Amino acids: CASSRQGRGSGELFF.

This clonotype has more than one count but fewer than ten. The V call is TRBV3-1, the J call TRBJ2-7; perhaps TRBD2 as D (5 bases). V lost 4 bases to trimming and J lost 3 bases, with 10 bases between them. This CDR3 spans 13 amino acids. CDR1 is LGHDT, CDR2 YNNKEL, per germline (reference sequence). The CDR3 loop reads CASSRARGYEQYF. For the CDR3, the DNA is TGTGCCAGCAGCCGTGCCCGGGGCTACGAGCAGTACTTC.

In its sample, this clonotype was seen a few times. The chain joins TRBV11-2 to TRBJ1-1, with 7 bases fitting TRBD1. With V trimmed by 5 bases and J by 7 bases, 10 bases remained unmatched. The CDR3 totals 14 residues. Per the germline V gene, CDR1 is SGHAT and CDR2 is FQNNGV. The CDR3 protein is CASSTDRVTREAFF. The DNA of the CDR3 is TGTGCCAGCAGCACAGACAGGGTAACCCGTGAAGCTTTCTTT.

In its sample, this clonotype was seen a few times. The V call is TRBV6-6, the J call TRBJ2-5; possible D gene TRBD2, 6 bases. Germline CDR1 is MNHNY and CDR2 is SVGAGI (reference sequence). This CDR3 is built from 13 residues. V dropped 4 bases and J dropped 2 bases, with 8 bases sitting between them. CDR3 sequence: CASSLAVQETQYF. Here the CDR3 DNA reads TGTGCCAGCAGTTTAGCGGTGCAAGAGACCCAGTACTTC.

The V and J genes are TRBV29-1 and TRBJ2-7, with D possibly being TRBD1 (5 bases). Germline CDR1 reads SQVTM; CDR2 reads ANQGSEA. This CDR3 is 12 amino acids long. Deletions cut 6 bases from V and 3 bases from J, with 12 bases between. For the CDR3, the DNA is TGCAGCGTACTAAGGGGTGGCTACGAGCAGTACTTC. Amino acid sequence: CSVLRGGYEQYF.

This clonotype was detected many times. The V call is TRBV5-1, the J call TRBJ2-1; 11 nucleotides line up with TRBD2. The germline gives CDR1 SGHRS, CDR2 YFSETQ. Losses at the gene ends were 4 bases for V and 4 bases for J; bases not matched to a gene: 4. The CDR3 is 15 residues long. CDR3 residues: CASSPTSGEYNEQFF. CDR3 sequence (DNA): TGCGCCAGCAGCCCGACTAGCGGGGAGTACAATGAGCAGTTCTTC.

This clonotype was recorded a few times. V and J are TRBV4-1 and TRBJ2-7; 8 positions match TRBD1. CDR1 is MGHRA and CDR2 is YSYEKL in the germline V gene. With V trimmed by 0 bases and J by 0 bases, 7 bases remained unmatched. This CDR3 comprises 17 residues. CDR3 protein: CASSQEAGGKHSYEQYF. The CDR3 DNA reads TGCGCCAGCAGCCAAGAAGCAGGGGGCAAGCACTCCTACGAGCAGTACTTC.

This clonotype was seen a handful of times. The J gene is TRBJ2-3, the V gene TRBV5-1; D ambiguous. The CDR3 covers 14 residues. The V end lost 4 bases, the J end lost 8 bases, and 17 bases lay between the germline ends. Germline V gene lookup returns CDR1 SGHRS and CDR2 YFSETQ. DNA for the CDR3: TGCGCCAGCAGCCTTCGGAGCTACAAAGTTACGCAGTATTTT. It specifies CASSLRSYKVTQYF.

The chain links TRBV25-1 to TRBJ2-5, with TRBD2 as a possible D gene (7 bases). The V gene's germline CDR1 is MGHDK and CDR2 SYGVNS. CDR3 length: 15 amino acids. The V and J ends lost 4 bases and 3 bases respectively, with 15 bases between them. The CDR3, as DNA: TGTGCCAGCAGTGCCAGACTAGCAGGGGAAGAGACCCAGTACTTC. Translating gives CASSARLAGEETQYF.

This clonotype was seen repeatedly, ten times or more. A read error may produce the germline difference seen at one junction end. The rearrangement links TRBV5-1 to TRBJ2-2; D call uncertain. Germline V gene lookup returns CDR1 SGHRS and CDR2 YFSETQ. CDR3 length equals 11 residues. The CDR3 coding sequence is TGTGCCAGCAGAAACACCGGGGAGCTGTTTTTT. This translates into CASRNTGELFF.

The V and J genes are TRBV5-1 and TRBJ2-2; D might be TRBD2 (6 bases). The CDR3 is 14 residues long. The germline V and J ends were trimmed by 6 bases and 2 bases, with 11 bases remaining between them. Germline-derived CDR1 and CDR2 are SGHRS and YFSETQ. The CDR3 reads CASTYGTNTGELFF. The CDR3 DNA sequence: TGCGCCAGCACTTACGGGACTAACACCGGGGAGCTGTTTTTT.

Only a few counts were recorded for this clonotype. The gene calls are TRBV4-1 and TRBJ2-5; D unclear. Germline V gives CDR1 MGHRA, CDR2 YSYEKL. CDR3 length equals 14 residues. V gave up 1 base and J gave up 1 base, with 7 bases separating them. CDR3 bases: TGCGCCAGCAGCCAAGGCAGGTTCCAAGAGACCCAGTACTTC. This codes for CASSQGRFQETQYF.

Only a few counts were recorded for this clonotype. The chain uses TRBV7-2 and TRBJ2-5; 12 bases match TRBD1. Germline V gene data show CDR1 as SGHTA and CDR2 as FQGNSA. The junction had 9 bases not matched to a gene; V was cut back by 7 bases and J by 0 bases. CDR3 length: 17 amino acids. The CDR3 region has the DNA TGTGCCAGCACCAAATTCCGGGACAGGGGGCACCAAGAGACCCAGTACTTC. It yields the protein CASTKFRDRGHQETQYF.

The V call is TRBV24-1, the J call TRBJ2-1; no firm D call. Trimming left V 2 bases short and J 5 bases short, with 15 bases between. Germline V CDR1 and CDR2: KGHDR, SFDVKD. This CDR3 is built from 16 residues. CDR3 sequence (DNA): TGTGCCACCAGTGATTCCCCCTCTGCCAGGAACAATGAGCAGTTCTTC. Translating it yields CATSDSPSARNNEQFF.

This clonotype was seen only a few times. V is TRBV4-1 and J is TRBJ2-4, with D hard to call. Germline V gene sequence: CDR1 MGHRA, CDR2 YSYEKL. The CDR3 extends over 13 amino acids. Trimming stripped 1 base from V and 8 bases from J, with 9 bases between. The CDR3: CASSQASRDIQYF. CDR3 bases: TGCGCCAGCAGCCAAGCTTCTAGAGACATTCAGTACTTC.

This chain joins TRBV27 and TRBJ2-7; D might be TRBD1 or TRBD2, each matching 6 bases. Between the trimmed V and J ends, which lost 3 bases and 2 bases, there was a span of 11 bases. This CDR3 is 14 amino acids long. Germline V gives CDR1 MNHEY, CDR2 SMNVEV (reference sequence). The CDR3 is CASSFGGRPYEQYF. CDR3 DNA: TGTGCCAGCAGTTTTGGGGGGCGACCCTACGAGCAGTACTTC.

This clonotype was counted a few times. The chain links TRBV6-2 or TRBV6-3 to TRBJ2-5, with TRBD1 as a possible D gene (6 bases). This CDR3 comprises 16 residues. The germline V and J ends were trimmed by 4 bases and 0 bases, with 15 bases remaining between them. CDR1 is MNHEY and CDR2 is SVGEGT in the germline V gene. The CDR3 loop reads CASSFLADRYQETQYF. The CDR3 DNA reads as TGTGCCAGCAGTTTCCTCGCCGACAGGTACCAAGAGACCCAGTACTTC.

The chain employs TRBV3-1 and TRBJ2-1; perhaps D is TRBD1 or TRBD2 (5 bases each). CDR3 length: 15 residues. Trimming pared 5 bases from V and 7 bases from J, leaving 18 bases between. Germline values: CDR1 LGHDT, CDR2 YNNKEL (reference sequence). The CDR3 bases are TGTGCCAGCAGCAAAACAGGACCCTGGGGGAATGAGCAGTTCTTC. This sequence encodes CASSKTGPWGNEQFF.

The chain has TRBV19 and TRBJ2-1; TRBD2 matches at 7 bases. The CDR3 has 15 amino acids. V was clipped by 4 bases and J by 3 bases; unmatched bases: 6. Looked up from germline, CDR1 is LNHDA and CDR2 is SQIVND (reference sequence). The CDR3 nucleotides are TGTGCCAGTAGTACAATTCCGGGGGGCTACAATGAGCAGTTCTTC. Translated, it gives CASSTIPGGYNEQFF.